Sequencing of this T cell receptor beta chain was carried out in a study of blood T cell repertoires in COVID-19. About the study: The United States, Italy and Spain were the sources of the acute and convalescent COVID-19 samples. Nucleic acid was either cDNA or gDNA, and it came from T cells, B-cell-depleted T cells, or PBMCs.

The germline gives CDR1 LNHDA, CDR2 SQIVND (reference sequence). Losses at the gene ends were 4 bases for V and 10 bases for J; bases not matched to a gene: 10. The CDR3 totals 14 residues. Methods used by the authors: Quantification of nucleated cells was approximated via reference gene primer amplification. This table comes from immunoSEQ multiplex PCR, and its TCRdb copy is limited to in-frame clones, with some not included. Clonal size and the V and J genes are those of that table, whereas D and trimming came from the DNA. The sample holds about 250,000 clones, about 86% seen once. The sample comprised peripheral blood. This chain connects TRBV19 to TRBJ2-3; 8 bases agree with TRBD1. The TCR originated in an elderly man with acute or convalescent COVID-19. The CDR3 spells CASSTTGGKGAQYF. CDR3 DNA sequence: TGTGCCAGTAGTACCACAGGGGGGAAAGGCGCGCAGTATTTT.